Shown below are 9 T cell receptor beta chains from a single sample sequenced in a study of cytomegalovirus exposure and HLA in healthy donors. Primers included in the PCR were 60 Vbeta and 13 Jbeta primers. The table came from immunoSEQ multiplex PCR; TCRdb's copy has only in-frame clones and leaves some out. The sample shows a few hundred thousand clones, 80% to 90% of them seen only once. Material for sequencing was PBMCs. Every receptor here comes from a young woman in good health and CMV-seronegative.

This chain connects TRBV2 to TRBJ2-5; 7 positions match TRBD2. The germline gives CDR1 SNHLY, CDR2 FYNNEI. CDR3 length: 16 residues. The V and J ends lost 6 bases and 4 bases, in that order; junction bases with no gene match: 14. The CDR3 bases are TGTGCCAGCAGGGGGGGGAGGGGCAGGGTTGTAGAGACCCAGTACTTC. This codes for CASRGGRGRVVETQYF.

This chain links TRBV5-4 with TRBJ2-7, with TRBD1 matching 8 bases. The V and J ends lost 2 bases and 5 bases, in that order; junction bases with no gene match: 3. The germline gives CDR1 SGHNT, CDR2 YYREEE (reference sequence). This CDR3 region has 13 residues. The DNA for the CDR3 is TGTGCCAGCAGCTTTCAGGGGGCGGACGAGCAGTACTTC. Protein sequence: CASSFQGADEQYF.

This rearrangement joins TRBV5-5 to TRBJ2-1; 7 bases fit TRBD1. The junction had 9 bases not matched to a gene; V was cut back by 0 bases and J by 6 bases. Germline CDR1 is SGHKS and CDR2 is YYEKEE (reference sequence). The CDR3 has 16 residues. CDR3 bases: TGTGCCAGCAGCTTGGGAGGGGGCGCGGATTTCAATGAGCAGTTCTTC. Its translation is CASSLGGGADFNEQFF.

The rearrangement joins TRBV30 to TRBJ2-7, with D tentatively TRBD2 (6 bases). Trimming took 8 bases from V and 1 from J, leaving 12 bases between them. Germline CDR1 is GTSNPN and CDR2 is SVGIG (reference sequence). The CDR3 has 12 amino acids. The CDR3 loop is CAGLGGSYEQYF. The CDR3 nucleotides are TGTGCCGGCCTGGGAGGTTCCTACGAGCAGTACTTC.

The gene calls are TRBV10-2 and TRBJ1-5; 8 bases align to TRBD1. Losses at the gene ends were 5 bases for V and 6 bases for J; bases not matched to a gene: 6. There are 14 residues in the CDR3. Per germline, CDR1 WSHSY and CDR2 SAAADI. The CDR3 DNA reads TGCGCCAGCAGTCTTGCAGGGGGCTTTCAGCCCCAGCATTTT. This codes for CASSLAGGFQPQHF.

This rearrangement joins TRBV2 to TRBJ1-1; the D gene is possibly TRBD1 (6 bases). Trimming removed 6 bases from V and 3 bases from J, with 11 bases in between. The CDR3 consists of 13 residues. Germline loops: CDR1 SNHLY, CDR2 FYNNEI. In DNA form, the CDR3 reads TGTGCCAGCAGCCTCAGGGGTGACACTGAAGCTTTCTTT. The encoded protein is CASSLRGDTEAFF.

This clone was seen only a few times. The rearrangement joins TRBV5-5 to TRBJ1-2; TRBD1 agrees at 7 bases. Trimming cost V 1 base and J 7 bases; bases outside gene matches: 16. Germline V gives CDR1 SGHKS, CDR2 YYEKEE (reference sequence). The CDR3 runs 17 residues. CDR3 nucleotides: TGTGCCAGCAGCTTGAGGGGGCTGCGAGGGCTAGAGGGTGGCTACACCTTC. Translated: CASSLRGLRGLEGGYTF. The complete variable domain, with remaining parts taken from reference TRBV5-5 and TRBJ1-2, reads DAGVTQSPTHLIKTRGQQVTLRCSPISGHKSVSWYQQVLGQGPQFIFQYYEKEERGRGNFPDRFSARQFPNYSSELNVNALLLGDSALYLCASSLRGLRGLEGGYTFGSGTRLTVV.

The sample holds a few counts of this clone. The CDR3 reads CASSVDAGYGYTF. In DNA, the CDR3 is TGTGCCAGCAGCGTAGACGCGGGGTACGGCTACACCTTC. The chain combines TRBV7-2 with TRBJ1-2; D gene ambiguous. CDR1 SGHTA and CDR2 FQGNSA come from the germline V gene. CDR3 length equals 13 residues. Trimming stripped 5 bases from V and 8 bases from J, with 15 bases between.

This sequence joins TRBV29-1 and TRBJ2-3, with D possibly TRBD2 on 5 matching bases. V was pared by 3 bases and J by 4 bases, with 11 bases between. The CDR3 is 13 residues long. Per the germline V gene, CDR1 is SQVTM and CDR2 is ANQGSEA. The DNA of the CDR3 is TGCAGCGTTGATCGCGGGTTGGCAGATACGCAGTATTTT. The encoded protein is CSVDRGLADTQYF.